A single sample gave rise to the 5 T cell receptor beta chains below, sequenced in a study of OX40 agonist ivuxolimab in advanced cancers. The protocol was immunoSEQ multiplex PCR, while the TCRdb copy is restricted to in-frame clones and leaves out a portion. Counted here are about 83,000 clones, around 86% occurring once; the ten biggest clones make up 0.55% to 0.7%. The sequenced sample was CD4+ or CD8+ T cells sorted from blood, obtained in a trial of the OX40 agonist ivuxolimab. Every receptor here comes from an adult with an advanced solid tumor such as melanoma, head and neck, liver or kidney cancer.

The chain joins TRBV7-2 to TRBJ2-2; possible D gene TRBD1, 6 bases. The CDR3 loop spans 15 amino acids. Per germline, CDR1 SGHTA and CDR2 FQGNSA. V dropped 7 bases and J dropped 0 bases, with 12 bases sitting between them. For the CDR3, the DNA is TGTGCCAGCAAAACCCGACAGGCGAACACCGGGGAGCTGTTTTTT. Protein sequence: CASKTRQANTGELFF. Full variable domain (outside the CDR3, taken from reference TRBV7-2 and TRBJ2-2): GAGVSQSPSNKVTEKGKDVELRCDPISGHTALYWYRQSLGQGLEFLIYFQGNSAPDKSGLPSDRFSAERTGGSVSTLTIQRTQQEDSAVYLCASKTRQANTGELFFGEGSRLTVL.

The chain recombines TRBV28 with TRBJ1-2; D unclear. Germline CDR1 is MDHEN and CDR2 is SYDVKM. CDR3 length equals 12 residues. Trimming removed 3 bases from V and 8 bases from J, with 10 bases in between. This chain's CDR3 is CASSLLKVGYTF. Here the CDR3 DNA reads TGTGCCAGCAGTTTGTTGAAGGTCGGCTACACCTTC.

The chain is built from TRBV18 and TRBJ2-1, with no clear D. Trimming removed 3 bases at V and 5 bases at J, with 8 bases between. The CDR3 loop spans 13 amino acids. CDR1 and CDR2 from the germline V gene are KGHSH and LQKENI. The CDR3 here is CASSPPPDNEQFF. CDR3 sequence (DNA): TGTGCCAGCTCACCCCCCCCCGACAATGAGCAGTTCTTC.

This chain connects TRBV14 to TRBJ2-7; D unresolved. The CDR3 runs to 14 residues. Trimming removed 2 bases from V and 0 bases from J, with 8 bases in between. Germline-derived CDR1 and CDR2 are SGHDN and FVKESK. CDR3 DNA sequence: TGTGCCAGCAGCCAACTAGGGCCCTCCTACGAGCAGTACTTC. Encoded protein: CASSQLGPSYEQYF. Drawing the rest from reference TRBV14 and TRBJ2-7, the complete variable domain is EAGVTQFPSHSVIEKGQTVTLRCDPISGHDNLYWYRRVMGKEIKFLLHFVKESKQDESGMPNNRFLAERTGGTYSTLKVQPAELEDSGVYFCASSQLGPSYEQYFGPGTRLTVT.

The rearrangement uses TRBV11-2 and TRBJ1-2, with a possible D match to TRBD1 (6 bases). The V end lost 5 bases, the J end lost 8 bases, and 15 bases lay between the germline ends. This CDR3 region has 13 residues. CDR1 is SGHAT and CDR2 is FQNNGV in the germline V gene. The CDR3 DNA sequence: TGTGCCAGCAGCATGTCAGGGGCGGACGGCTACACCTTC. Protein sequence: CASSMSGADGYTF.